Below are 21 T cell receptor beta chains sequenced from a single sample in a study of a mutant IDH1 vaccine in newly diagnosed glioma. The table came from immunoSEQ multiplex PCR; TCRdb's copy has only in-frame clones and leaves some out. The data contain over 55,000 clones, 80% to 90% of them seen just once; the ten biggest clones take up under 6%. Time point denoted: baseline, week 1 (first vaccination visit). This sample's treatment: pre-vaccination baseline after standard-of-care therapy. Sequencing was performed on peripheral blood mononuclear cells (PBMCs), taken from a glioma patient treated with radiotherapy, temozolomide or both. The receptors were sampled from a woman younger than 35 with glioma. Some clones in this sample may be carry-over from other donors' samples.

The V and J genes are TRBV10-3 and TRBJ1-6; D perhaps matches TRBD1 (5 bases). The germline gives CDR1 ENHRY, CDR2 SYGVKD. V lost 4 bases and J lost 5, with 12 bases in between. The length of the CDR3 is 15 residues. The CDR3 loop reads CAISVEGPHNSPLHF. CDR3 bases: TGTGCCATCAGTGTCGAGGGACCCCATAATTCACCCCTCCACTTT.

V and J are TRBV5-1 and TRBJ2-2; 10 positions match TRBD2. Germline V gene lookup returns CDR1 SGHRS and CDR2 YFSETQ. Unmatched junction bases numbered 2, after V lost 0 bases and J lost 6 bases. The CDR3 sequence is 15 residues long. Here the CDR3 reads CASSLALAGAGELFF. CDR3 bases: TGCGCCAGCAGCTTGGCGCTAGCGGGAGCCGGGGAGCTGTTTTTT. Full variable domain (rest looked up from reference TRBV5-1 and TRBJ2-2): KAGVTQTPRYLIKTRGQQVTLSCSPISGHRSVSWYQQTPGQGLQFLFEYFSETQRNKGNFPGRFSGRQFSNSRSEMNVSTLELGDSALYLCASSLALAGAGELFFGEGSRLTVL.

The CDR3, as DNA: TGTGCCATCGGCGGGGGTGGAAACACTGAAGCTTTCTTT. This gives the protein CAIGGGGNTEAFF. The chain couples TRBV10-3 to TRBJ1-1; possibly TRBD1 for D (5 bases). Germline V CDR1 and CDR2: ENHRY, SYGVKD. The germline V and J ends were trimmed by 8 bases and 2 bases, with 12 bases remaining between them. The CDR3 is 13 residues long.

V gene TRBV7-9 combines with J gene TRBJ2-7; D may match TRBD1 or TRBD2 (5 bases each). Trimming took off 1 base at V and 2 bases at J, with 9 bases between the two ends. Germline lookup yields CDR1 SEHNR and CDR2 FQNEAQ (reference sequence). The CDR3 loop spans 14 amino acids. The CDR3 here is CASSLERGPYEQYF. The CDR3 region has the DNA TGTGCCAGCAGCTTAGAGAGGGGACCCTACGAGCAGTACTTC.

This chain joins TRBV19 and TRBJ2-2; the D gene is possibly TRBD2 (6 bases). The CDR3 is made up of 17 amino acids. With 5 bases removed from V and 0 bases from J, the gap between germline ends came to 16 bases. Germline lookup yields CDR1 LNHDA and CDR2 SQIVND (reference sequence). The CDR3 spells CASSGPRSGSNTGELFF. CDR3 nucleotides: TGTGCCAGTAGTGGCCCCCGAAGCGGGTCGAACACCGGGGAGCTGTTTTTT.

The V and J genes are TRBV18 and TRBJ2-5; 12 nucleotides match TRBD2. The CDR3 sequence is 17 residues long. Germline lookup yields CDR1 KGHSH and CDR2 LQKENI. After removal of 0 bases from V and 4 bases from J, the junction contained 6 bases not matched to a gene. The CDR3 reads CASSPPRLGLAGETQYF. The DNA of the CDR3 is TGTGCCAGCTCACCACCGCGGTTGGGACTAGCGGGAGAGACCCAGTACTTC.

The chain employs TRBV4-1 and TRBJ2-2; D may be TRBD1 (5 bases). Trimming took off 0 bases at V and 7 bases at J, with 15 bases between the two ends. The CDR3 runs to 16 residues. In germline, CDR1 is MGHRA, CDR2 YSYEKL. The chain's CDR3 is CASSQERQGLGGELFF. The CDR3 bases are TGCGCCAGCAGCCAAGAGCGGCAGGGCCTCGGCGGGGAGCTGTTTTTT.

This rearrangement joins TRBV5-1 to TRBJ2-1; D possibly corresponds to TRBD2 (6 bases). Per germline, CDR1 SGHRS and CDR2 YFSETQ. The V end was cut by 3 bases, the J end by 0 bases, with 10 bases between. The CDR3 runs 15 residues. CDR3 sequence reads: CASSSDGGSYNEQFF. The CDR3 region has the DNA TGCGCCAGCAGCTCGGACGGGGGCTCCTACAATGAGCAGTTCTTC.

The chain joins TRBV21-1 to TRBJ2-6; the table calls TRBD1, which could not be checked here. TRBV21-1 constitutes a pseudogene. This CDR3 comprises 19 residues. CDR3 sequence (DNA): TGTGCCAGCAGCATCAGTGGGGACAGGGCCCGCTCTGGGGCCAACGTCCTGACTTTC. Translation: CASSISGDRARSGANVLTF.

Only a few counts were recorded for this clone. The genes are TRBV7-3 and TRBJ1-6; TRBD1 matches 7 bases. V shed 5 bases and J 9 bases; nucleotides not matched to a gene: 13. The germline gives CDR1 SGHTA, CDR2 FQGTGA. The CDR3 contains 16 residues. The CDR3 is CASSQMGPGGSSPLHF. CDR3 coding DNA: TGTGCCAGCAGCCAGATGGGGCCAGGGGGTAGTTCACCCCTCCACTTT.

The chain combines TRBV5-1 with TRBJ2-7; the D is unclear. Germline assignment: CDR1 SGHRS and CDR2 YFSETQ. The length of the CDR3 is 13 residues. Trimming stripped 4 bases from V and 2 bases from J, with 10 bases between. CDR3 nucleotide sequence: TGCGCCAGCAGCGCCGGGCCCACCTACGAGCAGTACTTC. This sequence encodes CASSAGPTYEQYF.

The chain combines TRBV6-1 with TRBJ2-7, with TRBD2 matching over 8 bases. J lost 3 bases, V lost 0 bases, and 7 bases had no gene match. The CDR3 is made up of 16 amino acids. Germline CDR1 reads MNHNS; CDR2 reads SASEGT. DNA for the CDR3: TGTGCCAGCAGTGAAGCGGTGCGGGAGGTCCGCTACGAGCAGTACTTC. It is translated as CASSEAVREVRYEQYF.

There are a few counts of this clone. CDR3 amino acids: CASSEGPASNQPQHF. For the CDR3, the DNA is TGTGCCAGCAGTGAAGGCCCAGCTAGCAATCAGCCCCAGCATTTT. The chain joins TRBV2 to TRBJ1-5, with D hard to call. Trimming removed 1 base at V and 0 bases at J, with 7 bases between. The CDR3 loop spans 15 amino acids. Germline loops: CDR1 SNHLY, CDR2 FYNNEI.

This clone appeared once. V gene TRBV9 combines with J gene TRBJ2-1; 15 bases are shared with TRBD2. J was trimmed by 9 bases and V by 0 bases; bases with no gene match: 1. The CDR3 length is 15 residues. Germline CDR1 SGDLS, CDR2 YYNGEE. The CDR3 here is CASSVGTSGGVEQFF. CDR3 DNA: TGTGCCAGCAGCGTAGGGACTAGCGGGGGGGTTGAGCAGTTCTTC.

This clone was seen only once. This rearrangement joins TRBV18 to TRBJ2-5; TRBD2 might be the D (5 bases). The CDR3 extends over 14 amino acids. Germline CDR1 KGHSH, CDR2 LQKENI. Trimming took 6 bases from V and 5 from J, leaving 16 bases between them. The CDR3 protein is CASSAGLTGETQYF. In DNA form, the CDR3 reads TGTGCCAGCTCCGCCGGACTGACGGGGGAGACCCAGTACTTC.

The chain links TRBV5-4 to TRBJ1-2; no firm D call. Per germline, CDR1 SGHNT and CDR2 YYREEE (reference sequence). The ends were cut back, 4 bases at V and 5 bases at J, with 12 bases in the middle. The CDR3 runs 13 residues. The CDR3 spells CASSRDGDYGYTF. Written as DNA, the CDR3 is TGTGCCAGCAGCCGCGACGGAGATTATGGCTACACCTTC.

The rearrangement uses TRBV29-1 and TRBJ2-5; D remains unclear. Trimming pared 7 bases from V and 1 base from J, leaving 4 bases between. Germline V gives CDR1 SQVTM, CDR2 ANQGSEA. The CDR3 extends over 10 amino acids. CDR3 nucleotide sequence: TGCAGCGCCTTCCAAGAGACCCAGTACTTC. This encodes CSAFQETQYF.

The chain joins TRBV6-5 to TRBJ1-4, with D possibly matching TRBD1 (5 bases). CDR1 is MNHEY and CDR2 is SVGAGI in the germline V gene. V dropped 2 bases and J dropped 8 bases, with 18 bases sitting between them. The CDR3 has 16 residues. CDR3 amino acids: CASSYGAPPLEEKLFF. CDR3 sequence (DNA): TGTGCCAGCAGTTACGGGGCCCCTCCTCTTGAGGAAAAACTGTTTTTT.

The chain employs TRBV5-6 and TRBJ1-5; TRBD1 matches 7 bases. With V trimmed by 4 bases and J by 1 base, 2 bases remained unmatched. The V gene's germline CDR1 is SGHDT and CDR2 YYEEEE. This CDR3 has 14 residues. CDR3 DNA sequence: TGTGCCAGCAGCCCGACAGGGAGCAATCAGCCCCAGCATTTT. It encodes CASSPTGSNQPQHF. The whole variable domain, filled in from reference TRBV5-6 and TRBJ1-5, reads DAGVTQSPTHLIKTRGQQVTLRCSPKSGHDTVSWYQQALGQGPQFIFQYYEEEERQRGNFPDRFSGHQFPNYSSELNVNALLLGDSALYLCASSPTGSNQPQHFGDGTRLSIL.

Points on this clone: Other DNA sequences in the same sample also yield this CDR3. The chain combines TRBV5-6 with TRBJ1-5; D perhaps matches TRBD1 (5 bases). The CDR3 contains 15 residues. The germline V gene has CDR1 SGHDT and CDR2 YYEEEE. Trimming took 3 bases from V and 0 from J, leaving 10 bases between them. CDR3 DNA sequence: TGTGCCAGCAGCTCGGGGCTGTATAGCAATCAGCCCCAGCATTTT. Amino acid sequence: CASSSGLYSNQPQHF.

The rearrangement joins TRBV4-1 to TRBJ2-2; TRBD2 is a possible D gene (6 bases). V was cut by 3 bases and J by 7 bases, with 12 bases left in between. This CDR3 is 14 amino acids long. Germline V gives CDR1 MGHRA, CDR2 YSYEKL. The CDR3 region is CASSQFGGSGELFF. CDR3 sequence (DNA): TGCGCCAGCAGCCAGTTTGGGGGGAGCGGGGAGCTGTTTTTT.